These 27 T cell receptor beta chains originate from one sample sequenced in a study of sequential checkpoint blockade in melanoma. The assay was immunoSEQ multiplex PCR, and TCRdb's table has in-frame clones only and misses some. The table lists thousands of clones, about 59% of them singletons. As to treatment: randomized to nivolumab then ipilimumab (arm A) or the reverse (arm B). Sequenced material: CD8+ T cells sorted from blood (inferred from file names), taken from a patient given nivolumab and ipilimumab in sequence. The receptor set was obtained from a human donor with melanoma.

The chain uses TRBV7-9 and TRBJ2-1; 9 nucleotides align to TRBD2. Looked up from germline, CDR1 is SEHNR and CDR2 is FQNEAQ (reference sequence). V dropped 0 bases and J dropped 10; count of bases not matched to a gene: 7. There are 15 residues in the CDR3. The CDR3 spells CASSLASGGLGEQFF. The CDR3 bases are TGTGCCAGCAGCTTAGCCAGCGGGGGGCTTGGAGAGCAGTTCTTC.

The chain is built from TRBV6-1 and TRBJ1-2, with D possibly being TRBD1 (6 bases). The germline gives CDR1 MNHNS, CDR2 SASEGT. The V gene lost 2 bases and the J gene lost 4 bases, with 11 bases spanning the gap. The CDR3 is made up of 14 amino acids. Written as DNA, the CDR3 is TGTGCCAGCAGTGAACACAGGGTAGGCTATGGCTACACCTTC. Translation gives CASSEHRVGYGYTF.

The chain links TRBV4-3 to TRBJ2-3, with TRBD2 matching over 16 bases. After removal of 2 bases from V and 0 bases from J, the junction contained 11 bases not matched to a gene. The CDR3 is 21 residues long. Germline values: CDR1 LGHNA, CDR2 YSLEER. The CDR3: CASSQQTGTSGGAPSTDTQYF. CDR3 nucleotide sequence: TGCGCCAGCAGCCAACAAACCGGGACTAGCGGGGGGGCCCCCAGCACAGATACGCAGTATTTT.

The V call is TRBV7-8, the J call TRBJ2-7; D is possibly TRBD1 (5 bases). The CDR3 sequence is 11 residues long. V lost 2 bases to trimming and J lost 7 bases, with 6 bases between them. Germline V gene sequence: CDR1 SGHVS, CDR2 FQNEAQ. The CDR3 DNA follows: TGTGCCAGCAGCTTACCAGGGGAGCAGTACTTC. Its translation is CASSLPGEQYF.

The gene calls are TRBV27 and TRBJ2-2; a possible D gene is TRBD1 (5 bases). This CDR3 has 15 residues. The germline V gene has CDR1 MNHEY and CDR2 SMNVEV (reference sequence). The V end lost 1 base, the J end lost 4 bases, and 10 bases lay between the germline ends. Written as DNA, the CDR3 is TGTGCCAGCAGTTTATATGGGGCCGGCACCGGGGAGCTGTTTTTT. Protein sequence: CASSLYGAGTGELFF.

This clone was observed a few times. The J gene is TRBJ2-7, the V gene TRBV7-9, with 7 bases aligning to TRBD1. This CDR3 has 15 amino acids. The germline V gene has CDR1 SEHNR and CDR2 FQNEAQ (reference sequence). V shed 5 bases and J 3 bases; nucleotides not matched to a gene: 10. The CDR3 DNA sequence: TGTGCCAGCAGCCAATTAGGGGGCGCTAACTACGAGCAGTACTTC. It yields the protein CASSQLGGANYEQYF.

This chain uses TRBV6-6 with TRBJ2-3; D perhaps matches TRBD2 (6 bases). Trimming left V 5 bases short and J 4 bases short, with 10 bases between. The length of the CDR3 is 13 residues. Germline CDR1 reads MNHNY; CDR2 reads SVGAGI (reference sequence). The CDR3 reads CASSDWGADTQYF. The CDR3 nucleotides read TGTGCCAGCAGTGACTGGGGGGCAGATACGCAGTATTTT.

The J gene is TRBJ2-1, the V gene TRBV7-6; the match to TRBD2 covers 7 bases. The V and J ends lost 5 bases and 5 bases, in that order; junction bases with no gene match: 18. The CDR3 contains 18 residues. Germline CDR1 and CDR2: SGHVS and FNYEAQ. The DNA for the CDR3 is TGTGCCAGCAGCACCCCAGTGGGGGGGAAGGTCCTCAACAATGAGCAGTTCTTC. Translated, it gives CASSTPVGGKVLNNEQFF.

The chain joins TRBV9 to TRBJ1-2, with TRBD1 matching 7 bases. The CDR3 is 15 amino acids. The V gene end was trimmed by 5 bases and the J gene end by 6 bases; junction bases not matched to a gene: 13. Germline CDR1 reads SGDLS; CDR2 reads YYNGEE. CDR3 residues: CASRDGTGQRNGYTF. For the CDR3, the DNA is TGTGCCAGCAGGGACGGCACGGGACAGCGGAATGGCTACACCTTC.

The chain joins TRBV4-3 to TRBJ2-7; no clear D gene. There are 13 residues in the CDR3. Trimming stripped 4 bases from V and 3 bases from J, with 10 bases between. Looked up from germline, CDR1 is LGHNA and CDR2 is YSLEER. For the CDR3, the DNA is TGCGCCAGCAGCCGATCCCAGAACTACGAGCAGTACTTC. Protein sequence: CASSRSQNYEQYF.

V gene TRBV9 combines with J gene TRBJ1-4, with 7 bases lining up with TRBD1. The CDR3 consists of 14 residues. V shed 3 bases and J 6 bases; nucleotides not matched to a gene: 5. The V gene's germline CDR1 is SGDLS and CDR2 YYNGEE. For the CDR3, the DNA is TGTGCCAGCAGCGGAGGGGGCTCGGATGAAAAACTGTTTTTT. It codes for CASSGGGSDEKLFF. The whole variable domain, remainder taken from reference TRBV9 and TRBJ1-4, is DSGVTQTPKHLITATGQRVTLRCSPRSGDLSVYWYQQSLDQGLQFLIQYYNGEERAKGNILERFSAQQFPDLHSELNLSSLELGDSALYFCASSGGGSDEKLFFGSGTQLSVL.

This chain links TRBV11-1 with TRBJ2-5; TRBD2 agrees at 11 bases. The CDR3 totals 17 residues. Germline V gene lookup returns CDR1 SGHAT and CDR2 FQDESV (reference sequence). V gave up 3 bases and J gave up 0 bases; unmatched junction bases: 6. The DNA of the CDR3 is TGTGCCAGCAGCTTGTCTAGCGGGGGGACGTACCAAGAGACCCAGTACTTC. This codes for CASSLSSGGTYQETQYF.

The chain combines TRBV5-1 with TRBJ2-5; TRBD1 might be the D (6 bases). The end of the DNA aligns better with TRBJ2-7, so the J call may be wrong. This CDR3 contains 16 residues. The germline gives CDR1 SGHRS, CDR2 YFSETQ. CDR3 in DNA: TGCGCCAGCAGCTCCACCCCCGGGACAAGCCTCTACGAGCAGTACTTC. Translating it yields CASSSTPGTSLYEQYF.

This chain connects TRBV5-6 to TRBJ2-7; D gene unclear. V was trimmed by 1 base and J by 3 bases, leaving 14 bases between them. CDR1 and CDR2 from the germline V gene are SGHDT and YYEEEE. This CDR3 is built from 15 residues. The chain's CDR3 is CASSLSGSSFYEQYF. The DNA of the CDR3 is TGTGCCAGCAGCTTGTCTGGCAGTTCCTTCTACGAGCAGTACTTC.

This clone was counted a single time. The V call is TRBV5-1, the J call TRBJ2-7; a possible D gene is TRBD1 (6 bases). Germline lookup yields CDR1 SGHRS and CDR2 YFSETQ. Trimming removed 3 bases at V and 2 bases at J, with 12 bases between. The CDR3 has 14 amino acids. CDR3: CASSYLQGPYEQYF. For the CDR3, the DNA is TGCGCCAGCAGCTACTTACAGGGACCCTACGAGCAGTACTTC.

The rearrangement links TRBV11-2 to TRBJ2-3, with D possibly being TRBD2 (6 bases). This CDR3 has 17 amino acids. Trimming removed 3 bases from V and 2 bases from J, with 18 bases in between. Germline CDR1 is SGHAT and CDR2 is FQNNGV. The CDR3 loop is CASSFRRSGPDTDTQYF. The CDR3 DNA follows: TGTGCCAGCAGCTTCCGGAGAAGCGGGCCAGACACAGATACGCAGTATTTT.

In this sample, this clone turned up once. The CDR3 here is CASSLTVMGSPLHF. The CDR3 DNA reads TGTGCCAGCAGCTTAACAGTAATGGGTTCACCCCTCCACTTT. The chain combines TRBV6-5 with TRBJ1-6; D not certain. Looked up from germline, CDR1 is MNHEY and CDR2 is SVGAGI. This CDR3 has 14 residues. V was clipped by 6 bases and J by 9 bases, with 15 bases between them.

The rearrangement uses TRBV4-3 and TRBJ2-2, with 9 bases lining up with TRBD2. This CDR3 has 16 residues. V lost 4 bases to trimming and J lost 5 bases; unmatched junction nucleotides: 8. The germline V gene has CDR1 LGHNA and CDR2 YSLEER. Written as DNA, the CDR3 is TGCGCCAGCAGCCGAGCCCGGCTAGCGGGGACCGGGGAGCTGTTTTTT. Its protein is CASSRARLAGTGELFF.

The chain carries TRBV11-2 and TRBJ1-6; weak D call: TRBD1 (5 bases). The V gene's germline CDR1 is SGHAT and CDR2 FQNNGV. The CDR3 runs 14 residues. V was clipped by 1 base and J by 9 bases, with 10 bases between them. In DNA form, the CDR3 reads TGTGCCAGCAGCTTAGCAGGGAAAGGTTCACCCCTCCACTTT. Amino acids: CASSLAGKGSPLHF.

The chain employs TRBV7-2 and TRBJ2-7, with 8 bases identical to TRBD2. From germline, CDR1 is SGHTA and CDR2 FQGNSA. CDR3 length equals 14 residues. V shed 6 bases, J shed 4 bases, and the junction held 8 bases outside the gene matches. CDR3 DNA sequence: TGTGCCAGCAGTCTCGGGACTAGAGGGTACGAGCAGTACTTC. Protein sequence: CASSLGTRGYEQYF. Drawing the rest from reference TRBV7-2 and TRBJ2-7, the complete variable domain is GAGVSQSPSNKVTEKGKDVELRCDPISGHTALYWYRQSLGQGLEFLIYFQGNSAPDKSGLPSDRFSAERTGGSVSTLTIQRTQQEDSAVYLCASSLGTRGYEQYFGPGTRLTVT.

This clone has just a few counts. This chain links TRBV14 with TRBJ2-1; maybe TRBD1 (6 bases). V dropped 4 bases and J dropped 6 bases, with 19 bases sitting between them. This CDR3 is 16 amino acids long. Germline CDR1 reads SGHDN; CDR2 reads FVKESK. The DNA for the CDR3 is TGTGCCAGCAGCCGAATAGGTGGGGGCCGGCGCAATGAGCAGTTCTTC. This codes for CASSRIGGGRRNEQFF.

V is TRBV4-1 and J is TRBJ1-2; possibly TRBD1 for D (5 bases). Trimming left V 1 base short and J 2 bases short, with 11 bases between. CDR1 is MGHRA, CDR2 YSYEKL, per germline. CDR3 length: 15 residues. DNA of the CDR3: TGCGCCAGCAGCCAAGCTAACAAGGGGAACTATGGCTACACCTTC. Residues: CASSQANKGNYGYTF.

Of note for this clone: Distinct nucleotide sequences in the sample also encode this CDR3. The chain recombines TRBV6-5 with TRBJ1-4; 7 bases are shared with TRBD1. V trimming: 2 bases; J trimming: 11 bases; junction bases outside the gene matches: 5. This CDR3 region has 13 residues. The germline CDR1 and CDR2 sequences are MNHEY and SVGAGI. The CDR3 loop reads CASSYTSGGKLFF. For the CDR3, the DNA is TGTGCCAGCAGTTACACCTCAGGGGGGAAACTGTTTTTT.

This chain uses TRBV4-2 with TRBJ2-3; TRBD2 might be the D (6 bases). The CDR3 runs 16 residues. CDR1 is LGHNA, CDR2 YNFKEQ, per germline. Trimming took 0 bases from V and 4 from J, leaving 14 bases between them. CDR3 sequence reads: CASSQEGSREADTQYF. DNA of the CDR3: TGTGCCAGCAGCCAAGAAGGGTCTAGGGAGGCAGATACGCAGTATTTT.

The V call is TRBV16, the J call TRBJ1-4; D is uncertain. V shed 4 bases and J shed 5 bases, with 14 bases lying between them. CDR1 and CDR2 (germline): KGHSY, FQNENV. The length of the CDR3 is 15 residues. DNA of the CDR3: TGTGCCAGCAGCCGATCGGGTTGGGCGAATGAAAAACTGTTTTTT. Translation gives CASSRSGWANEKLFF. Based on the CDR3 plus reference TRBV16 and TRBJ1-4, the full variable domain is GEEVAQTPKHLVRGEGQKAKLYCAPIKGHSYVFWYQQVLKNEFKFLISFQNENVFDETGMPKERFSAKCLPNSPCSLEIQATKLEDSAVYFCASSRSGWANEKLFFGSGTQLSVL.

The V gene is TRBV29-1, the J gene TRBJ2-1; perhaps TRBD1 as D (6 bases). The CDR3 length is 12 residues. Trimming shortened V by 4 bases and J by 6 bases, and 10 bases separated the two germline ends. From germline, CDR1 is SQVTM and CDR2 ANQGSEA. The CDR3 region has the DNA TGCAGCGTTGGAGGGGGACCCAATGAGCAGTTCTTC. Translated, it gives CSVGGGPNEQFF.

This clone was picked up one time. Written as DNA, the CDR3 is TGTGCCAGCGGGACAGGGATCGACTATGGCTACACCTTC. It encodes CASGTGIDYGYTF. The chain carries TRBV18 and TRBJ1-2, with 9 bases matching TRBD1. The germline gives CDR1 KGHSH, CDR2 LQKENI. This CDR3 contains 13 residues. Losses at the gene ends were 8 bases for V and 3 bases for J; bases not matched to a gene: 4.